Presented here are 30 T cell receptor beta chains from one specimen sequenced in a study of CD8+ T cells in alopecia areata. Sequencing templates came from extracted RNA that was reverse transcribed into cDNA. The protocol was immunoSEQ multiplex PCR, while the TCRdb copy is restricted to in-frame clones and leaves out a portion. The sample lists some 190,000 clones, about three fifths occurring once. Treatment in this sample: oral pan-JAK inhibitor, 5-10 mg twice daily. The source material was CD4+ T cells sorted from blood, sampled at week 24, from a patient treated with tofacitinib. The receptor source for this set is a human donor with alopecia areata.

V is TRBV30 and J is TRBJ1-5; 9 bases are a match to TRBD1. This CDR3 is built from 16 residues. The J segment lost 4 bases and the V segment lost 0 bases, leaving 7 bases of the junction unmatched. Germline loops: CDR1 GTSNPN, CDR2 SVGIG (reference sequence). The CDR3 coding sequence is TGTGCCTGGAGTGTCGGACTTGGACAGGGGAATCAGCCCCAGCATTTT. Its translation is CAWSVGLGQGNQPQHF.

Remarks on this clone: A much larger clone lies one base from this, so it may be a read error. Other DNA sequences from this sample encode an identical CDR3 as well. The J gene is TRBJ2-1, the V gene TRBV11-2; D gene ambiguous. Deletions cut 3 bases from V and 5 bases from J, with 2 bases between. Germline-derived CDR1 and CDR2 are SGHAT and FQNNGV. This CDR3 contains 11 residues. CDR3 amino acids: CASSLDNEQFF. In DNA form, the CDR3 reads TGTGCCAGCAGCTTGGACAATGAGCAGTTCTTC.

CDR3 amino acids: CASSLGVAGAQETQYF. The CDR3 coding sequence is TGTGCCAGCAGCTTAGGGGTAGCGGGAGCCCAAGAGACCCAGTACTTC. The V and J genes are TRBV7-6 and TRBJ2-5; TRBD2 matches 9 bases. CDR1 and CDR2 from the germline V gene are SGHVS and FNYEAQ. V shed 1 base, J shed 1 base, and the junction held 4 bases outside the gene matches. The CDR3 length is 16 residues.

The chain is built from TRBV4-3 and TRBJ1-2; tentative D call: TRBD1 (6 bases). Trimming removed 1 base from V and 6 bases from J, with 12 bases in between. The CDR3 has 14 amino acids. The germline V gene encodes CDR1 LGHNA and CDR2 YSLEER. Written as DNA, the CDR3 is TGCGCCAGCAGCCAAGCCAACAGGGATCATGGCTACACCTTC. It translates to CASSQANRDHGYTF.

The chain joins TRBV6-5 to TRBJ1-1; TRBD1 aligns across 9 bases. This CDR3 has 16 amino acids. Germline CDR1 reads MNHEY; CDR2 reads SVGAGI. Trimming removed 0 bases from V and 8 bases from J; junction bases left unmatched: 10. CDR3 in DNA: TGTGCCAGCAGTTACTCGGGGACAGGGATAGTTAGGGAAGCTTTCTTT. The encoded protein is CASSYSGTGIVREAFF.

V is TRBV27 and J is TRBJ1-6; D is unclear. Germline V lookup: CDR1 MNHEY, CDR2 SMNVEV (reference sequence). V was cut by 6 bases and J by 9 bases, with 12 bases left in between. The CDR3 has 13 amino acids. The CDR3 sequence is CASRINVGSPLHF. CDR3 bases: TGTGCCAGCAGGATTAACGTGGGTTCACCCCTCCACTTT.

This clone was seen just once. The chain joins TRBV15 to TRBJ2-7; the D gene is possibly TRBD2 (6 bases). V dropped 1 base and J dropped 5 bases, with 9 bases sitting between them. In germline, CDR1 is LNHNV, CDR2 YYDKDF (reference sequence). The CDR3 extends over 13 amino acids. CDR3: CATSRGSGDEQYF. CDR3 sequence (DNA): TGTGCCACCAGCAGAGGTTCGGGGGACGAGCAGTACTTC.

Within the sample, this clone is medium-sized. The V call is TRBV29-1, the J call TRBJ2-1; D gene ambiguous. This CDR3 contains 15 residues. Trimming removed 5 bases from V and 1 base from J, with 15 bases in between. Germline V gene lookup returns CDR1 SQVTM and CDR2 ANQGSEA. The CDR3 DNA reads as TGCAGCGTTCTCCGGGCGCCGGCTTCCTACAATGAGCAGTTCTTC. This sequence encodes CSVLRAPASYNEQFF.

The rearrangement links TRBV29-1 to TRBJ1-2; 9 bases match TRBD1. V dropped 6 bases and J dropped 8; count of bases not matched to a gene: 10. The length of the CDR3 is 13 residues. From germline, CDR1 is SQVTM and CDR2 ANQGSEA. As DNA, the CDR3 is TGCAGCGTCCGGGACAGGGAGTCGGGGGGCTACACCTTC. It is translated as CSVRDRESGGYTF.

The V gene is TRBV5-1, the J gene TRBJ1-2; D is undetermined. The V gene lost 7 bases and the J gene lost 7 bases, with 11 bases spanning the gap. The CDR3 covers 11 residues. Looked up from germline, CDR1 is SGHRS and CDR2 is YFSETQ. In DNA form, the CDR3 reads TGCGCCAGCTTGGGCCGAAGTGGCTACACCTTC. This sequence encodes CASLGRSGYTF. Full variable domain (outside the CDR3, taken from reference TRBV5-1 and TRBJ1-2): KAGVTQTPRYLIKTRGQQVTLSCSPISGHRSVSWYQQTPGQGLQFLFEYFSETQRNKGNFPGRFSGRQFSNSRSEMNVSTLELGDSALYLCASLGRSGYTFGSGTRLTVV.

The chain uses TRBV7-9 and TRBJ1-2; perhaps TRBD1 as D (5 bases). Deletions cut 5 bases from V and 6 bases from J, with 25 bases between. The germline gives CDR1 SEHNR, CDR2 FQNEAQ (reference sequence). This CDR3 is built from 17 residues. This CDR3 is CASSRRTSSGKRDGYTF. DNA for the CDR3: TGTGCCAGCAGCCGACGCACCTCTTCAGGGAAGAGGGATGGCTACACCTTC.

This chain connects TRBV10-3 to TRBJ2-2; D perhaps matches TRBD1 (5 bases). Trimming removed 4 bases from V and 1 base from J, with 7 bases in between. The CDR3 covers 14 residues. Germline CDR1 reads ENHRY; CDR2 reads SYGVKD. CDR3: CAISVRENTGELFF. DNA for the CDR3: TGTGCCATCAGTGTCAGGGAGAACACCGGGGAGCTGTTTTTT.

The chain couples TRBV10-3 to TRBJ1-5, with D perhaps TRBD1 (6 bases). CDR1 is ENHRY and CDR2 is SYGVKD in the germline V gene. CDR3 length: 13 residues. V was trimmed by 6 bases and J by 10 bases, leaving 16 bases between them. In nucleotides, the CDR3 is TGTGCCATCAGCATACAGGGTGAGGAACCCCAGCATTTT. Protein product: CAISIQGEEPQHF.

The chain carries TRBV5-1 and TRBJ2-7; the match to TRBD1 covers 9 bases. The germline gives CDR1 SGHRS, CDR2 YFSETQ. V lost 3 bases to trimming and J lost 5 bases; unmatched junction nucleotides: 9. The CDR3 consists of 15 residues. CDR3: CASSSSGQGTHEQYF. CDR3 nucleotides: TGCGCCAGCAGCTCATCGGGACAGGGAACCCACGAGCAGTACTTC.

The chain recombines TRBV30 with TRBJ2-1, with D perhaps TRBD2 (6 bases). With 0 bases removed from V and 2 bases from J, the gap between germline ends came to 14 bases. Per germline, CDR1 GTSNPN and CDR2 SVGIG (reference sequence). CDR3 size: 16 residues. Here the CDR3 reads CAWSVRRDFPYNEQFF. The CDR3 DNA sequence: TGTGCCTGGAGTGTACGCCGGGACTTCCCCTACAATGAGCAGTTCTTC.

The chain uses TRBV25-1 and TRBJ1-2; TRBD1 matches at 7 bases. The CDR3 runs to 13 residues. V shed 10 bases, J shed 0 bases, and the junction held 5 bases outside the gene matches. The germline V gene has CDR1 MGHDK and CDR2 SYGVNS. In DNA, the CDR3 is TGTGCCACCGCGACAGGGCCTAACTATGGCTACACCTTC. This gives the protein CATATGPNYGYTF.

Turning to this clone: One end of the junction does not line up with germline, which may come from a read error. The rearrangement uses TRBV19 and TRBJ2-3; D might be TRBD1 or TRBD2, each matching 5 bases. Germline assignment: CDR1 LNHDA and CDR2 SQIVND (reference sequence). CDR3 length: 14 residues. In DNA form, the CDR3 reads TGTGCCAGTAGTATAGATCTTGGTGGGGGTGCGACGGTTTTT. Translated: CASSIDLGGGATVF.

This clone was seen only once. The chain is built from TRBV29-1 and TRBJ1-2; D unclear. Per the germline V gene, CDR1 is SQVTM and CDR2 is ANQGSEA. The V gene lost 2 bases and the J gene lost 6 bases, with 7 bases spanning the gap. This CDR3 spans 11 amino acids. CDR3 region: CSVESLNGYTF. The DNA of the CDR3 is TGCAGCGTTGAATCCTTAAATGGCTACACCTTC.

The chain couples TRBV5-1 to TRBJ2-7, with D tentatively TRBD1 (5 bases). CDR1 is SGHRS, CDR2 YFSETQ, per germline. With 0 bases removed from V and 1 base from J, the gap between germline ends came to 11 bases. The CDR3 loop spans 15 amino acids. CDR3 residues: CASSLESGRSYEQYF. CDR3 DNA: TGCGCCAGCAGCTTGGAGTCAGGGCGGTCCTACGAGCAGTACTTC.

CDR3 protein: CASRPFSGGLNEQFF. The CDR3 DNA follows: TGTGCCAGCAGACCCTTTAGCGGGGGATTAAATGAGCAGTTCTTC. The chain has TRBV7-2 and TRBJ2-1, with 9 nucleotides matching TRBD2. This CDR3 region has 15 residues. V lost 6 bases, J lost 7 bases, and 10 bases stayed unmatched. Germline lookup yields CDR1 SGHTA and CDR2 FQGNSA.

A few counts support this clone. V and J are TRBV30 and TRBJ2-3, with 8 nucleotides matching TRBD2. V lost 4 bases to trimming and J lost 3 bases; unmatched junction nucleotides: 6. This CDR3 has 14 amino acids. CDR1 is GTSNPN and CDR2 is SVGIG in the germline V gene (reference sequence). CDR3: CAWNRAGVTDTQYF. In DNA form, the CDR3 reads TGTGCCTGGAACCGAGCGGGGGTAACAGATACGCAGTATTTT.

This chain joins TRBV25-1 and TRBJ1-5; weak D call: TRBD1 (6 bases). The CDR3 is 14 amino acids. In germline, CDR1 is MGHDK, CDR2 SYGVNS. Trimming pared 5 bases from V and 3 bases from J, leaving 11 bases between. The CDR3 region has the DNA TGTGCCAGCAGTAGGGGGGGCATCAATCAGCCCCAGCATTTT. Translated, it gives CASSRGGINQPQHF.

J is TRBJ2-2 and V is TRBV7-9; D gene unclear. V was pared by 2 bases and J by 10 bases, with 5 bases between. CDR1 and CDR2 (germline): SEHNR, FQNEAQ (reference sequence). The CDR3 is 11 amino acids. DNA of the CDR3: TGTGCCAGCAGCTTATCTGAGGAGCTGTTTTTT. Its translation is CASSLSEELFF.

This clone was seen ten or more times. V is TRBV11-3 and J is TRBJ2-7; D is perhaps TRBD1 (6 bases). Germline values: CDR1 SGHNT, CDR2 YENEEA. This CDR3 is built from 14 residues. Trimming shortened V by 6 bases and J by 2 bases, and 14 bases separated the two germline ends. CDR3 sequence (DNA): TGTGCCAGCAGTTCGACAGGTCCCGCCTACGAGCAGTACTTC. Encoded protein: CASSSTGPAYEQYF.

J is TRBJ1-2 and V is TRBV6-4; D is perhaps TRBD1 (6 bases). Germline V gene lookup returns CDR1 MRHNA and CDR2 SNTAGT. V was shortened by 6 bases and J by 4 bases, with 12 bases between the two germline ends. There are 13 residues in the CDR3. CDR3 nucleotides: TGTGCCAGCAGCGCGACAGGAACCTATGGCTACACCTTC. Translating gives CASSATGTYGYTF.

This rearrangement joins TRBV29-1 to TRBJ2-5; D gene ambiguous. The CDR3 loop spans 11 amino acids. Between the trimmed V and J ends, which lost 8 bases and 1 base, there was a span of 8 bases. Germline CDR1 and CDR2: SQVTM and ANQGSEA. CDR3 nucleotide sequence: TGCAGCCAGAACACCCAAGAGACCCAGTACTTC. This encodes CSQNTQETQYF. Together with reference TRBV29-1 and TRBJ2-5, the CDR3 gives the full variable domain: SAVISQKPSRDICQRGTSLTIQCQVDSQVTMMFWYRQQPGQSLTLIATANQGSEATYESGFVIDKFPISRPNLTFSTLTVSNMSPEDSSIYLCSQNTQETQYFGPGTRLLVL.

The V call is TRBV30, the J call TRBJ1-2; TRBD1 might be the D (6 bases). Between the trimmed V and J ends, which lost 0 bases and 4 bases, there was a span of 12 bases. This CDR3 is 14 amino acids long. Looked up from germline, CDR1 is GTSNPN and CDR2 is SVGIG (reference sequence). The CDR3 here is CAWSVARQAYGYTF. In DNA form, the CDR3 reads TGTGCCTGGAGTGTAGCCCGACAGGCCTATGGCTACACCTTC.

This clone has a single count. CDR3 in DNA: TGCAGCGTTTTATCGACGGGGACCTACGAGCAGTACTTC. Translating gives CSVLSTGTYEQYF. This rearrangement joins TRBV29-1 to TRBJ2-7, with D possibly being TRBD2 (5 bases). Germline V gene sequence: CDR1 SQVTM, CDR2 ANQGSEA. Trimming removed 5 bases at V and 2 bases at J, with 13 bases between. This CDR3 has 13 residues.

The chain links TRBV9 to TRBJ2-5; the D is unclear. Germline-derived CDR1 and CDR2 are SGDLS and YYNGEE. The V end lost 0 bases, the J end lost 1 base, and 7 bases lay between the germline ends. This CDR3 has 14 amino acids. CDR3 nucleotide sequence: TGTGCCAGCAGCGTAGCGGCTACCCAAGAGACCCAGTACTTC. Amino acid sequence: CASSVAATQETQYF.

The V call is TRBV29-1, the J call TRBJ1-1; D possibly corresponds to TRBD1 (6 bases). V lost 4 bases, J lost 1 base, and 10 bases lay in between. The CDR3 sequence is 13 residues long. The germline V gene encodes CDR1 SQVTM and CDR2 ANQGSEA. CDR3 region: CSVGEGGNTEAFF. The CDR3 region has the DNA TGCAGCGTTGGAGAGGGGGGGAACACTGAAGCTTTCTTT.